This T cell receptor (beta chain) was profiled in a study of T cell clonality in common variable immunodeficiency. Repertoires were generated with immunoSEQ multiplex PCR, while TCRdb's copy carries only in-frame clones and drops some. This record lists some 40,000 clones, none seen once only, and the top ten clones contain about 0.67%. At least ten counts were recorded for this clone. The CDR3 is cut off 3 residues early in the read; its end comes from the germline J gene. The CDR3 covers 14 residues. Per germline, CDR1 SGHAT and CDR2 FQNNGV. The V gene lost 2 bases and the J gene lost 8 bases, with 13 bases spanning the gap.

This receptor was obtained from a person aged 18-70 years in good health. V gene TRBV11-2 combines with J gene TRBJ2-1; perhaps TRBD1 as D (6 bases). Sequenced input: peripheral blood mononuclear cells. The sequenced CDR3 bases are TGTGCCAGCAGCTTAACGACAGGAGATCATGAG. Protein: CASSLTTGDHE. The entire CDR3 protein is CASSLTTGDHEQFF.